This TCR beta chain was identified during a study of T-cell memory formation after mild COVID-19. TCRdb reanalysed the 5' RACE reads using MiXCR and keeps one entry per CDR3 protein. In the table there are 200,000 or so distinct CDR3 sequences, roughly 16% of which are singletons. This clonotype occurred a few times. With 6 bases removed from V and 4 bases from J, the gap between germline ends came to 18 bases. This CDR3 comprises 15 residues. The receptor was isolated from an adult woman who had mild COVID-19 (a few samples of this study predate the infection). Cell type and time point are not known. V gene TRBV12-3 or TRBV12-4 combines with J gene TRBJ1-2, with a possible D match to TRBD1 (5 bases). Sequencing was performed on PBMCs or a T cell subset sorted from them (not recorded which). The CDR3 here is CASSPGLQIIYGYTF. CDR3 DNA sequence: TGTGCCAGCAGCCCGGGACTACAAATTATCTATGGCTACACCTTC.